The source of this T cell receptor (beta chain) is a study of T cell changes during pregnancy in multiple sclerosis. Profiled with immunoSEQ multiplex PCR; TCRdb holds only in-frame clones, not every one. The table shows roughly 75,000 clones, with around 92% occurring only once. The CDR3 runs 14 residues. Trimming at V came to 3 bases and at J to 6 bases, leaving 5 bases not matched to a gene. Per germline, CDR1 MNHEY and CDR2 SVGAGI. Specimen: peripheral blood, collected in the third trimester of pregnancy. This sequence was found in a female donor in good health, enrolled as a control in a pregnancy study. The chain couples TRBV6-5 to TRBJ2-3; 8 bases map to TRBD2. The CDR3 nucleotides are TGTGCCAGCAGTTATGGGACTAGTCGCGATACGCAGTATTTT. The encoded protein is CASSYGTSRDTQYF.